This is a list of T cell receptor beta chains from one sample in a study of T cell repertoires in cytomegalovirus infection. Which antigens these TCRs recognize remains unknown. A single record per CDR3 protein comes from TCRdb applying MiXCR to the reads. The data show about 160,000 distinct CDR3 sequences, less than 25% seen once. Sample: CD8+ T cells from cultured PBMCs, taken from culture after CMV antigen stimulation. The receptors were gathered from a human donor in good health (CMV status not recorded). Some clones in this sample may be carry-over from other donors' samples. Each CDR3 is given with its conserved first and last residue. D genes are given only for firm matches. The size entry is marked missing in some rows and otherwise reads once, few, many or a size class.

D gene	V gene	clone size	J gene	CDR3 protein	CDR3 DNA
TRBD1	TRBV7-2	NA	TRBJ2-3	CASSSGQSTDTQYF	TGTGCCAGCAGCTCGGGACAGAGCACAGATACGCAGTATTTT
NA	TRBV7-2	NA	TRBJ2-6	CAGVTGPARGGANVLTF	TGTGCCGGCGTTACGGGACCCGCCCGAGGTGGGGCCAACGTCCTGACTTTC
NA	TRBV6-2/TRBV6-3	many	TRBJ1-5	CASRSGGRNQPQHF	TGTGCCAGCAGGTCCGGGGGCCGTAATCAGCCCCAGCATTTT
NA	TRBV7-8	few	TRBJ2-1	CASSLDRLAQFF	TGTGCCAGCAGCTTAGATCGTCTTGCGCAGTTCTTC
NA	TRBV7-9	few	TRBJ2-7	CASSHRWEEQYF	TGTGCCAGCAGTCACCGGTGGGAGGAGCAGTACTTC
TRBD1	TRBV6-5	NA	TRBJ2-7	CASSYGTGTGQYF	TGTGCCAGCAGTTACGGGACAGGTACCGGGCAGTACTTC
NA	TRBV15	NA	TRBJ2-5	CATSGTRTGQETQYF	TGTGCCACCAGCGGGACCCGAACAGGGCAAGAGACCCAGTACTTC
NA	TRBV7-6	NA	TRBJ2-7	CASSPRGASSYEQYF	TGTGCCAGCAGCCCACGCGGTGCCAGCTCCTACGAGCAGTACTTC
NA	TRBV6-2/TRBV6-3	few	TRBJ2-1	CASSYSSTTEQFF	TGTGCCAGCAGTTACTCATCGACGACAGAGCAGTTCTTC
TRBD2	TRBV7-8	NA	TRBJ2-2	CASSTSGGAFIGELFF	TGTGCCAGCAGCACTAGCGGGGGGGCCTTTATCGGGGAGCTGTTTTTT
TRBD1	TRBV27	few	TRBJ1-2	CASRPDRLEGGYTF	TGTGCCAGCAGGCCGGACAGGTTAGAAGGTGGCTACACCTTC
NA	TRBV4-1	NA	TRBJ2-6	CASSQDLGEGASGANVLTF	TGCGCCAGCAGCCAAGATCTAGGGGAGGGGGCTTCTGGGGCCAACGTCCTGACTTTC
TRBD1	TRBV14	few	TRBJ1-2	CASSLYRGVLWGYTF	TGTGCCAGCAGCCTATACAGGGGAGTGCTCTGGGGCTACACCTTC
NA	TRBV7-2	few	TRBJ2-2	CASSKRGGTGALHGTGELFF	TGTGCCAGCAGCAAGAGGGGTGGGACGGGGGCCCTTCACGGTACCGGGGAGCTGTTTTTT
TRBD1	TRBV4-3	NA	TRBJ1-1	CASSRSRDSYYLNTEAFF	TGCGCCAGCAGCCGCTCCCGGGACAGTTACTATTTGAACACTGAAGCTTTCTTT
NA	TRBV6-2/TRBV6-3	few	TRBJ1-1	CASTTQTGALNTEAFF	TGTGCCAGCACCACACAAACAGGAGCCCTGAACACTGAAGCTTTCTTT
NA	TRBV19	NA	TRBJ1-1	CASTGRVRDTEAFF	TGTGCCAGTACGGGCAGGGTGAGAGACACTGAAGCTTTCTTT
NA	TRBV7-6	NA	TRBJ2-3	CASSRQGGAADTQYF	TGTGCCAGCAGCCGACAAGGCGGGGCGGCAGATACGCAGTATTTT
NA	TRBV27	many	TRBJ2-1	CASSFRVMYNEQFF	TGTGCCAGCAGTTTTAGGGTCATGTACAATGAGCAGTTCTTC
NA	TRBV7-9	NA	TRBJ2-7	CASSPAGDYEQYF	TGTGCCAGCAGCCCCGCCGGAGACTACGAGCAGTACTTC
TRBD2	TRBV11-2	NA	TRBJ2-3	CASTPSIVAGVGDTQYF	TGTGCCAGCACCCCATCAATTGTAGCGGGGGTAGGAGATACGCAGTATTTT
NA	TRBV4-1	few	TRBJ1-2	CASSQDPDIAGYGYTF	TGCGCCAGCAGCCAAGACCCTGATATCGCCGGCTATGGCTACACCTTC
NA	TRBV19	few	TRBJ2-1	CASSISGGPIYNEQFF	TGTGCCAGTAGTATCTCCGGGGGGCCTATCTACAATGAGCAGTTCTTC
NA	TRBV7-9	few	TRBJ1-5	CASSAPESNQPQHF	TGTGCCAGCAGCGCTCCGGAAAGCAATCAGCCCCAGCATTTT